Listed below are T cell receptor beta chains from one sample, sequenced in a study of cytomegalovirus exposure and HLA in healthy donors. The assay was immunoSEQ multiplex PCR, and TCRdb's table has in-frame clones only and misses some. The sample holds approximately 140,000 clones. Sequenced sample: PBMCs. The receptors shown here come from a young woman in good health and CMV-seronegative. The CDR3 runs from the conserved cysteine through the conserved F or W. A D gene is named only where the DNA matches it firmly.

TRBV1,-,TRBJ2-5,CTSSQEGDFETQYF,TGCACCAGCAGCCAAGAGGGAGACTTCGAGACCCAGTACTTC
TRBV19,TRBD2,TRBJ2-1,CASSTGTSGRDEQFF,TGTGCCAGTAGTACCGGGACTAGCGGGAGGGATGAGCAGTTCTTC
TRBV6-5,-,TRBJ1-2,CASSYSTGTTYGYTF,TGTGCCAGCAGTTACTCAACCGGGACTACCTATGGCTACACCTTC
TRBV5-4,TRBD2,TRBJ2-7,CASSLGARGLDGYEQYF,TGTGCCAGCAGCTTGGGGGCTCGGGGACTAGATGGTTATGAGCAGTACTTC
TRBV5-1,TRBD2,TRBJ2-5,CASSATGTSGSFGETQYF,TGCGCCAGCAGCGCAACCGGGACTAGCGGGAGTTTCGGAGAGACCCAGTACTTC
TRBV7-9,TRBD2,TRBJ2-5,CASSLALGSGQETQYF,TGTGCCAGCAGCTTAGCGTTAGGTAGCGGGCAAGAGACCCAGTACTTC
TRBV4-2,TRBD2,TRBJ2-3,CASSQMGLAAAVSTDTQYF,TGTGCCAGCAGCCAGATGGGACTAGCGGCCGCGGTAAGCACAGATACGCAGTATTTT
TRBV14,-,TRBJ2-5,CASSRRQDETQYF,TGTGCCAGCAGCAGACGGCAGGATGAGACCCAGTACTTC
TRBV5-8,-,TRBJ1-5,CASSLQVGQPQHF,TGTGCCAGCAGCTTACAGGTCGGTCAGCCCCAGCATTTT
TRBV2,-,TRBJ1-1,CASSEERASQNTEAFF,TGTGCCAGCAGTGAAGAGAGGGCCTCTCAGAACACTGAAGCTTTCTTT
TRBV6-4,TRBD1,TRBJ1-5,CVSSVQGQGAGQPQHF,TGTGTCAGCAGTGTTCAAGGTCAGGGGGCGGGTCAGCCCCAGCATTTT
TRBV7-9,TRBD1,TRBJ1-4,CASSLGDRENEKLFF,TGTGCCAGCAGCTTAGGGGACAGGGAAAATGAAAAACTGTTTTTT
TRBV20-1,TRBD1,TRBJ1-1,CSAGTAEAFF,TGCAGTGCCGGGACAGCAGAAGCTTTCTTT
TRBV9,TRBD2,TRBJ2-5,CASSVGTSSSETQYF,TGTGCCAGCAGCGTAGGGACTAGTAGTTCGGAGACCCAGTACTTC
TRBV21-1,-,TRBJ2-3,CASTEGFTDTQYF,TGTGCCAGCACCGAGGGATTCACAGATACGCAGTATTTT
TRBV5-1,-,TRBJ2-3,CASSRAGDTDTQYF,TGCGCCAGCAGCAGAGCGGGCGACACAGATACGCAGTATTTT
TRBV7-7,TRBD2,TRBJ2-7,CASSLEASGSGEQYF,TGTGCCAGCAGCTTAGAGGCTAGCGGGTCTGGTGAGCAGTACTTC
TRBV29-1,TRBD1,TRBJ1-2,CSVEPGGKGYTF,TGCAGCGTTGAACCAGGGGGCAAGGGCTACACCTTC
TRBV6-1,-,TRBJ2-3,CASSEGGSGDTQYF,TGTGCCAGCAGTGAAGGCGGATCGGGAGATACGCAGTATTTT
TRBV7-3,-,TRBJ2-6,CASMSGSSGANVLTF,TGTGCCAGCATGTCCGGGAGCTCTGGGGCCAACGTCCTGACTTTC
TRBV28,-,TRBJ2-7,CASRTGSGEQYF,TGTGCCAGCAGGACTGGGTCTGGCGAGCAGTACTTC
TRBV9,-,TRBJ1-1,CASSAGDLLRSTEAFF,TGTGCCAGCAGCGCAGGGGACCTTTTGCGGTCCACTGAAGCTTTCTTT
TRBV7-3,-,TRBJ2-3,CASSAQGGTDTQYF,TGTGCCAGCAGCGCGCAGGGTGGCACAGATACGCAGTATTTT
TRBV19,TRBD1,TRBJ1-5,CATGIPQGATGNQPQHF,TGTGCCACCGGTATTCCTCAGGGGGCGACGGGCAATCAGCCCCAGCATTTT
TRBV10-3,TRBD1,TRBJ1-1,CAISETGDTEAFF,TGTGCCATCAGTGAGACAGGGGACACTGAAGCTTTCTTT
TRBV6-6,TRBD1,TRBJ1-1,CASSNFRDREGTEAFF,TGTGCCAGCAGTAACTTCCGGGACAGGGAAGGGACTGAAGCTTTCTTT
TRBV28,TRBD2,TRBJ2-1,CASSSSGSKNEQFF,TGTGCCAGCAGTTCTAGCGGGAGTAAAAATGAGCAGTTCTTC
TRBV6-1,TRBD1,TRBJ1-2,CASSERDRDGYTF,TGTGCCAGCAGTGAAAGAGACAGGGATGGCTACACCTTC
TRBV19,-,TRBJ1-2,CASSDSPLGYTF,TGTGCCAGCTCAGACAGTCCCTTGGGCTACACCTTC
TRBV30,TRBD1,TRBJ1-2,CAWSESGGGYTF,TGTGCCTGGAGTGAGTCAGGGGGCGGCTACACCTTC
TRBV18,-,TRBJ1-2,CASSPPSTNYGYTF,TGTGCCAGCTCACCACCGAGTACTAACTATGGCTACACCTTC
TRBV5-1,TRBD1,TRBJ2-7,CASSTDRVLYEQYF,TGCGCCAGCAGCACCGACAGGGTACTATACGAGCAGTACTTC
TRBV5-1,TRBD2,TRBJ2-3,CASSLASGIGDTQYF,TGCGCCAGCAGCTTGGCTAGCGGGATAGGAGATACGCAGTATTTT
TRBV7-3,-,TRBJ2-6,CASSLTSGSGANVLTF,TGTGCCAGCAGCTTAACATCAGGGTCTGGGGCCAACGTCCTGACTTTC
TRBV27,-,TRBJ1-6,CASSRWGDNSPLHF,TGTGCCAGCAGTCGGTGGGGGGATAATTCACCCCTCCACTTT
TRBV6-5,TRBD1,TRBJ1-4,CASTKTGGEKLFF,TGTGCCAGCACTAAAACAGGGGGTGAAAAACTGTTTTTT
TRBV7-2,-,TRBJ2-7,CASSTGHSYEQYF,TGTGCCAGCAGCACGGGACATTCCTACGAGCAGTACTTC
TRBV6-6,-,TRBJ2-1,CASSIQGSIDNEQFF,TGTGCCAGCAGTATACAGGGCTCAATTGACAATGAGCAGTTCTTC
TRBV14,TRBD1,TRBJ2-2,CASRPPLGQGGTGELFF,TGTGCCAGCAGACCTCCCTTAGGACAGGGCGGGACCGGGGAGCTGTTTTTT
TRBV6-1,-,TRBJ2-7,CASSEVARAAYEQYF,TGTGCCAGCAGTGAAGTTGCGCGGGCTGCGTACGAGCAGTACTTC
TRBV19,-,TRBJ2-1,CASSTPEGSSYNEQFF,TGTGCCAGTAGTACCCCCGAGGGAAGCTCCTACAATGAGCAGTTCTTC
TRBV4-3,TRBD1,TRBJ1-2,CASSPQGDYGYTF,TGCGCCAGCAGCCCGCAGGGGGACTATGGCTACACCTTC
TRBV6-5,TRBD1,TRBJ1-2,CASSRRQGAYGYTF,TGTGCCAGCAGCCGGAGACAGGGGGCCTATGGCTACACCTTC
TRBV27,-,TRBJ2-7,CASSLQGRVYEQYF,TGTGCCAGCAGTTTACAGGGAAGGGTATACGAGCAGTACTTC
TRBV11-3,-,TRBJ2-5,CASSLDAGFQETQYF,TGTGCCAGCAGCTTAGATGCAGGGTTCCAAGAGACCCAGTACTTC
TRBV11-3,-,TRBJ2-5,CASMGTPVPETQYF,TGTGCCAGCATGGGCACTCCAGTGCCAGAGACCCAGTACTTC
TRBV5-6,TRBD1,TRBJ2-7,CASSLYRTGAYEQYF,TGTGCCAGCAGCTTATACCGGACAGGGGCCTACGAGCAGTACTTC
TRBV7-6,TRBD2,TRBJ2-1,CASSRLSGIPSSYNEQFF,TGTGCCAGCAGCCGCCTTAGCGGGATCCCCAGCTCCTACAATGAGCAGTTCTTC
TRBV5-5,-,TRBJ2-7,CASSLGTSPPYEQYF,TGTGCCAGCAGCTTAGGGACTTCCCCACCCTACGAGCAGTACTTC
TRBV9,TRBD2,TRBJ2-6,CASSPRLAGGGANVLTF,TGTGCCAGCAGCCCCCGACTAGCGGGAGGTGGGGCCAACGTCCTGACTTTC
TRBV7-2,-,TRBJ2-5,CASSLGGTVPETQYF,TGTGCCAGCAGCTTAGGTGGGACTGTCCCAGAGACCCAGTACTTC
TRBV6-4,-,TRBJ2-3,CASSDSTTGTDTQYF,TGTGCCAGCAGTGACTCGACAACAGGGACAGATACGCAGTATTTT
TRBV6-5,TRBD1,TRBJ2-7,CASKRRDSKQYF,TGTGCCAGCAAACGACGGGACAGTAAGCAGTACTTC
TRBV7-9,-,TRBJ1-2,CASRNTAGAYGYTF,TGTGCCAGCAGGAATACCGCAGGGGCATATGGCTACACCTTC
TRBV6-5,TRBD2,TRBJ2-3,CASSYGTSGTDTQYF,TGTGCCAGCAGTTATGGGACTAGCGGGACAGATACGCAGTATTTT